Listed here are 10 T cell receptor beta chains from one sample, sequenced in a study of beta chain features in type 1 diabetes (dated by TCRdb to about 2018). The library was obtained by the immunoSEQ multiplex PCR assay. The entire amount of isolated RNA was reverse transcribed using the High Capacity cDNA Reverse Transcription Kit, so the sequenced TCRB transcripts were expressed ones. This is the immuneACCESS table as TCRdb keeps it, with only in-frame sequences that have V and J called. A part of the clones is gone; compared with another copy, unresolved V genes explain less than half, and the rest is unexplained. This sample is represented by 300,000 or so clones; roughly 8% of them were singletons. 0.44% of the sample belongs to the ten largest clones. Material: central memory CD4+ T cells from blood. The origin of the receptors is a woman aged 18 to 35 in good health.

This clone has only a few counts. The same CDR3 can be traced to other DNA sequences in this sample. The genes are TRBV7-3 and TRBJ2-3; TRBD2 matches 12 bases. Germline loops: CDR1 SGHTA, CDR2 FQGTGA. With 4 bases clipped from V and 1 base from J, the junction kept 3 bases outside the gene matches. The CDR3 sequence is 16 residues long. The CDR3 bases are TGTGCCAGCAGCTCCGGGACTAGCGGGCGCACAGATACGCAGTATTTT. As protein: CASSSGTSGRTDTQYF. Complete variable domain (other parts from reference TRBV7-3 and TRBJ2-3): GAGVSQTPSNKVTEKGKYVELRCDPISGHTALYWYRQSLGQGPEFLIYFQGTGAADDSGLPNDRFFAVRPEGSVSTLKIQRTERGDSAVYLCASSSGTSGRTDTQYFGPGTRLTVL.

The chain links TRBV9 to TRBJ2-1; D unclear. The germline V and J ends were trimmed by 10 bases and 7 bases, with 24 bases remaining between them. Germline CDR1 is SGDLS and CDR2 is YYNGEE. This CDR3 region has 15 residues. CDR3 loop: CAGDVLGLVSNEQFF. CDR3 nucleotide sequence: TGTGCCGGAGACGTATTGGGCCTCGTTTCGAATGAGCAGTTCTTC. Using reference TRBV9 and TRBJ2-1 for the parts outside the CDR3, the full variable domain is DSGVTQTPKHLITATGQRVTLRCSPRSGDLSVYWYQQSLDQGLQFLIQYYNGEERAKGNILERFSAQQFPDLHSELNLSSLELGDSALYFCAGDVLGLVSNEQFFGPGTRLTVL.

The CDR3 coding sequence is TGTGCCAGCAGTTTACAAGGGGGGGCTAACTATGGCTACACCTTC. This sequence encodes CASSLQGGANYGYTF. The V call is TRBV28, the J call TRBJ1-2; tentative D call: TRBD1 (6 bases). Trimming removed 2 bases at V and 0 bases at J, with 10 bases between. The CDR3 length is 15 residues. In germline, CDR1 is MDHEN, CDR2 SYDVKM.

Points on this clone: A far larger clone is off by one base, so a read error is likely. This chain links TRBV11-2 with TRBJ2-3; D call uncertain. Germline CDR1 and CDR2: SGHAT and FQNNGV. The CDR3 contains 13 residues. V dropped 1 base and J dropped 6 bases, with 8 bases sitting between them. The CDR3 DNA reads as TGTGCCAGCAGCTTAGGAGATGGGGATACGCAGTATTTT. This codes for CASSLGDGDTQYF.

The chain combines TRBV15 with TRBJ1-1; D is undetermined. There are 16 residues in the CDR3. Germline-derived CDR1 and CDR2 are LNHNV and YYDKDF (reference sequence). V gave up 0 bases and J gave up 12 bases, with 23 bases separating them. The CDR3 sequence is CATSRDTPWVGGETFF. In DNA, the CDR3 is TGTGCCACCAGCAGAGACACCCCTTGGGTAGGCGGAGAAACTTTCTTT.

This clone was found a few times. This chain joins TRBV10-3 and TRBJ2-5; 9 bases line up with TRBD1. CDR1 is ENHRY, CDR2 SYGVKD, per germline. The CDR3 sequence is 13 residues long. Trimming removed 5 bases from V and 4 bases from J; junction bases left unmatched: 2. CDR3 sequence: CAISRQGGETQYF. The CDR3 coding sequence is TGTGCCATCAGTCGACAGGGGGGAGAGACCCAGTACTTC.

A few counts support this clone. The rearrangement links TRBV29-1 to TRBJ1-5; D call uncertain. The CDR3 contains 14 residues. V lost 5 bases and J 2 bases, leaving 13 bases between the germline ends. Germline V gene data show CDR1 as SQVTM and CDR2 as ANQGSEA. The CDR3 DNA follows: TGCAGCGTTTCGTCGGGGTATGGCAATCAGCCCCAGCATTTT. This gives the protein CSVSSGYGNQPQHF.

The chain combines TRBV29-1 with TRBJ2-1; 7 positions agree with TRBD2. The CDR3 sequence is 13 residues long. The germline V gene has CDR1 SQVTM and CDR2 ANQGSEA. Trimming took 7 bases from V and 0 from J; bases not matched to a gene: 3. The CDR3 sequence is CSAGGSSYNEQFF. As DNA, the CDR3 is TGCAGCGCCGGGGGGAGCTCCTACAATGAGCAGTTCTTC.

This clone was detected only a few times. The chain has TRBV15 and TRBJ1-1; tentatively, D is TRBD1 (5 bases). V lost 0 bases and J lost 4, with 18 bases in between. CDR1 is LNHNV and CDR2 is YYDKDF in the germline V gene (reference sequence). CDR3 length equals 17 residues. The CDR3 reads CATSREGLGRLGTEAFF. For the CDR3, the DNA is TGTGCCACCAGCAGAGAGGGCTTGGGGCGCTTGGGCACTGAAGCTTTCTTT.

The chain has TRBV9 and TRBJ2-1, with D possibly matching TRBD2 (5 bases). CDR1 and CDR2 from the germline V gene are SGDLS and YYNGEE. Deletions cut 0 bases from V and 6 bases from J, with 7 bases between. The CDR3 runs to 13 residues. CDR3 sequence (DNA): TGTGCCAGCAGCGTAGTGGCGGGCAATGAGCAGTTCTTC. Its translation is CASSVVAGNEQFF.